Considering frequency, the clone carrying this TCR beta chain is medium-sized. Its antigen is as yet unknown. The source of the sample is a study of human CD8 memory T cell subsets. Study-wide points: Sequencing was limited to the T cell receptor beta chain.

From germline, CDR1 is MNHEY and CDR2 SMNVEV (reference sequence). CDR3 length: 14 amino acids. Construction of TCR beta libraries was accomplished by means of UMI-labeled 5' RACE. No DNA is given; TCRdb re-called the 5' RACE reads and lists each CDR3 protein once. The sample has around 11,000 distinct CDR3 sequences. This chain uses TRBV27 with TRBJ1-5; the TCRdb call, TRBD1, lacks DNA for checking. The source material was CD8+ stem-like memory T cells (TSCM and TCM) sorted from PBMCs. Subset indicated: stem-like memory CD8 T cells (TSTEM), CCR7+ PD-1- TIGIT-. The origin of this receptor is a human donor in good health. CDR3 region: CASSPRGGNQPQHF.